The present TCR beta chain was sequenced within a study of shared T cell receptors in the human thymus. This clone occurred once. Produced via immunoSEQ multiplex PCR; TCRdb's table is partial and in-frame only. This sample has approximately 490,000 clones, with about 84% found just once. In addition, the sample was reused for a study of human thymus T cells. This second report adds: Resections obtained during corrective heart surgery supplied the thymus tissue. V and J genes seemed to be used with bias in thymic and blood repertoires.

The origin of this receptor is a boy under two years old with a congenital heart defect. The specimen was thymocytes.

The CDR3 DNA reads as TGTGCCAGCAGTGAGGGCGGAGTCTCGGGGGGCTACACCTTC. Translating it yields CASSEGGVSGGYTF. J is TRBJ1-2 and V is TRBV2; unclear D gene. Trimming took off 3 bases at V and 8 bases at J, with 16 bases between the two ends. From germline, CDR1 is SNHLY and CDR2 FYNNEI. The CDR3 consists of 14 residues.